This T cell receptor (beta chain) was captured by sequencing in a study of blood T cell repertoires in COVID-19. Study context: The United States, Italy and Spain provided the acute and convalescent COVID-19 samples. From T cells, B-cell-depleted T cells, or PBMCs came the material, which was cDNA or gDNA.

Per the original data handling: Researchers report that nucleated cell counts were estimated from reference gene primer amplification. Here immunoSEQ multiplex PCR was the method, and the copy in TCRdb shows in-frame clones only, minus some. Clone size and the V and J calls come from that table; the DNA yielded D and trimming. The sample has about 33,000 clones, 84% seen once. Sequenced sample: peripheral blood. This clonotype was sampled from a human donor in a cohort sampled during active COVID-19.

CDR3 in amino acids: CASADLRGGYEQYF. In nucleotides, the CDR3 is TGTGCCAGCGCGGACCTTCGGGGAGGTTACGAGCAGTACTTC. The chain recombines TRBV7-9 with TRBJ2-7; a weak D match, TRBD2 (6 bases). CDR3 length equals 14 residues. Trimming removed 8 bases from V and 4 bases from J, with 18 bases in between. Per the germline V gene, CDR1 is SEHNR and CDR2 is FQNEAQ (reference sequence).